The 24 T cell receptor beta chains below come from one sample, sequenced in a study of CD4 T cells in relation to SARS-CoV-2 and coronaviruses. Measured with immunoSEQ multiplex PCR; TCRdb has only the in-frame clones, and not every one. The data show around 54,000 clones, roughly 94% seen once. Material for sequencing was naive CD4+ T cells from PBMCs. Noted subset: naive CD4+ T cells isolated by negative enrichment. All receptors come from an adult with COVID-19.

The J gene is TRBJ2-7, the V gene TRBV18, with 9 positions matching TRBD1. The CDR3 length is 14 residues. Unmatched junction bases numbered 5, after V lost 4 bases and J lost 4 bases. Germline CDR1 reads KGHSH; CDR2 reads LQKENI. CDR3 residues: CASSLPGQGYEQYF. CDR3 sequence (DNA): TGTGCCAGCTCACTACCGGGACAGGGTTACGAGCAGTACTTC.

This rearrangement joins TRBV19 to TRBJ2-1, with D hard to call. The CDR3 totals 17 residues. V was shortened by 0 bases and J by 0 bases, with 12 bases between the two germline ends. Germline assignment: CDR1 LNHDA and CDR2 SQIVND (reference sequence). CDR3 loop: CASSIEISGLSYNEQFF. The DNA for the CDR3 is TGTGCCAGTAGTATAGAAATCTCGGGCCTCTCCTACAATGAGCAGTTCTTC.

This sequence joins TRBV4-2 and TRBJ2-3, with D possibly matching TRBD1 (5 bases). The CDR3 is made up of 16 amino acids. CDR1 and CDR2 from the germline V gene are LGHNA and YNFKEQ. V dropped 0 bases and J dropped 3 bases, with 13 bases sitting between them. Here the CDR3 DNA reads TGTGCCAGCAGCCAAGAGCAGGGTGGATCGACAGATACGCAGTATTTT. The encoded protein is CASSQEQGGSTDTQYF.

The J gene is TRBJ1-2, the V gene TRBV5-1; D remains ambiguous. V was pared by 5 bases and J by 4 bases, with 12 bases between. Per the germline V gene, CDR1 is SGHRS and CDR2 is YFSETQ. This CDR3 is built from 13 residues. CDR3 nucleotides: TGCGCCAGCAGTCGGGAGATGAGCTATGGCTACACCTTC. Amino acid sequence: CASSREMSYGYTF. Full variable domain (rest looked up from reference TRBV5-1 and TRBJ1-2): KAGVTQTPRYLIKTRGQQVTLSCSPISGHRSVSWYQQTPGQGLQFLFEYFSETQRNKGNFPGRFSGRQFSNSRSEMNVSTLELGDSALYLCASSREMSYGYTFGSGTRLTVV.

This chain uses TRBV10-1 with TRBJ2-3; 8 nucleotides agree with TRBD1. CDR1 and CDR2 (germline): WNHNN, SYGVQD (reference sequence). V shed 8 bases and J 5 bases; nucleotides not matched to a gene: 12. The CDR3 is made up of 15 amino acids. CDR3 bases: TGCGCCAGCGGGGAGGACAGGGACGGAAAAGATACGCAGTATTTT. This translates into CASGEDRDGKDTQYF.

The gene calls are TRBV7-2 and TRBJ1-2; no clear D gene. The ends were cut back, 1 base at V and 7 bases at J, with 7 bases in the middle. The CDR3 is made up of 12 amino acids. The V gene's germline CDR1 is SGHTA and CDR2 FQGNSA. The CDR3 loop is CASSLEDFGYTF. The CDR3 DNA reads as TGTGCCAGCAGCTTAGAGGATTTTGGCTACACCTTC. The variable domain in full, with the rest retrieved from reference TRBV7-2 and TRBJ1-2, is GAGVSQSPSNKVTEKGKDVELRCDPISGHTALYWYRQSLGQGLEFLIYFQGNSAPDKSGLPSDRFSAERTGGSVSTLTIQRTQQEDSAVYLCASSLEDFGYTFGSGTRLTVV.

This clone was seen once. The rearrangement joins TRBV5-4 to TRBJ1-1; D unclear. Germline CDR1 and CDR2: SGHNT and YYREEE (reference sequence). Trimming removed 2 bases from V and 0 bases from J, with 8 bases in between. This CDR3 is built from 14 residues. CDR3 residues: CASSFPEMNTEAFF. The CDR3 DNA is TGTGCCAGCAGCTTTCCAGAAATGAACACTGAAGCTTTCTTT.

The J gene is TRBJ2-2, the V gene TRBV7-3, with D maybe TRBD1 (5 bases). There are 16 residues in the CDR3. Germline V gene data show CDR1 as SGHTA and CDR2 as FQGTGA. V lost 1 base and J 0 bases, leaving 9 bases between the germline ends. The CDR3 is CASSLIAGTNTGELFF. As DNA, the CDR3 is TGTGCCAGCAGCTTAATAGCAGGGACGAACACCGGGGAGCTGTTTTTT.

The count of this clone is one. CDR3: CAWGADYYGYTF. The CDR3 region has the DNA TGTGCCTGGGGGGCAGACTACTATGGCTACACCTTC. The chain uses TRBV30 and TRBJ1-2, with a possible D match to TRBD1 (5 bases). This CDR3 region has 12 residues. The germline gives CDR1 GTSNPN, CDR2 SVGIG (reference sequence). Trimming cost V 5 bases and J 3 bases, with 10 bases left between them. The complete variable domain, with remaining parts taken from reference TRBV30 and TRBJ1-2, reads SQTIHQWPATLVQPVGSPLSLECTVEGTSNPNLYWYRQAAGRGLQLLFYSVGIGQISSEVPQNLSASRPQDRQFILSSKKLLLSDSGFYLCAWGADYYGYTFGSGTRLTVV.

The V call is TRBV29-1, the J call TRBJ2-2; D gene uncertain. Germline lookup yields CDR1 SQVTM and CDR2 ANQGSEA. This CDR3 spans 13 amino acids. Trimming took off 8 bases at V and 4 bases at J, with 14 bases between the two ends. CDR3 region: CSIRTVSTGELFF. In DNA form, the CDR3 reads TGCAGCATCCGGACGGTGAGCACCGGGGAGCTGTTTTTT.

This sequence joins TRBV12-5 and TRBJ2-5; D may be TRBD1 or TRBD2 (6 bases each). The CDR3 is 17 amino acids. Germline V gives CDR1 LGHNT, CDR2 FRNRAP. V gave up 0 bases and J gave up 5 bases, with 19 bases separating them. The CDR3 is CASGLVLSEGGRETQYF. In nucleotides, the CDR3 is TGTGCTAGTGGTTTGGTCCTTAGCGAGGGGGGTCGGGAGACCCAGTACTTC.

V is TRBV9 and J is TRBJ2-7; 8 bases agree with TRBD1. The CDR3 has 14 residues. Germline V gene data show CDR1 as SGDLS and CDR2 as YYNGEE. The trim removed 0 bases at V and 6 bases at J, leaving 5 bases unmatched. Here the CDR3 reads CASSVAQGGTEQYF. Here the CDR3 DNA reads TGTGCCAGCAGCGTAGCACAGGGGGGCACCGAGCAGTACTTC.

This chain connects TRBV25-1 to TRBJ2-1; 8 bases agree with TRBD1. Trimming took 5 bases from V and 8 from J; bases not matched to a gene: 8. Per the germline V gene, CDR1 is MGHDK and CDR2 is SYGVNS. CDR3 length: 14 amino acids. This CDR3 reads CASSPWAGGDEQFF. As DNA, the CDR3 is TGTGCCAGCAGTCCTTGGGCAGGGGGCGATGAGCAGTTCTTC.

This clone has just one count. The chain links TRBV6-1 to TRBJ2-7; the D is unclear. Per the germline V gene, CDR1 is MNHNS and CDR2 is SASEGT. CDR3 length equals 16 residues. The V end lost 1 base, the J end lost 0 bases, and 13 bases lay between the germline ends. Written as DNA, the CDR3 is TGTGCCAGCAGTGAAGATAGCCAGGTGTTCTCCTACGAGCAGTACTTC. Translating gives CASSEDSQVFSYEQYF.

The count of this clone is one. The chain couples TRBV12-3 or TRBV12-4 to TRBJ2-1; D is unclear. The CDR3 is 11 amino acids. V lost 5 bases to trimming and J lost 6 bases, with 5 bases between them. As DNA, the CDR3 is TGTGCCAGCAGTATGCCCAATGAGCAGTTCTTC. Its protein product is CASSMPNEQFF.

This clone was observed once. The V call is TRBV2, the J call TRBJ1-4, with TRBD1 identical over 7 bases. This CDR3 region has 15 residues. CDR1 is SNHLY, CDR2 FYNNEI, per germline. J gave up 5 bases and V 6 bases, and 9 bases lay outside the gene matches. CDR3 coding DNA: TGTGCCAGCAGCGACCGCCGGGACAGCAATGAAAAACTGTTTTTT. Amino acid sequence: CASSDRRDSNEKLFF.

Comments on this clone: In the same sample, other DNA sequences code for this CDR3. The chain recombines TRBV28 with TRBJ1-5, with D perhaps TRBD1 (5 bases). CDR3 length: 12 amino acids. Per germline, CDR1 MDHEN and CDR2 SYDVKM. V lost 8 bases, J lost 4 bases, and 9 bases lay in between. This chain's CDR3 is CASSGSNQPQHF. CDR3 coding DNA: TGTGCCAGCTCAGGGAGTAATCAGCCCCAGCATTTT.

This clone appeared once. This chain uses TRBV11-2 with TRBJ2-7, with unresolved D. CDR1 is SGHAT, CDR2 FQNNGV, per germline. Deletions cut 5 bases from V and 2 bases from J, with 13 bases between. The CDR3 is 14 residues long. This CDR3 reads CASSPTSRPYEQYF. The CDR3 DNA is TGTGCCAGCAGCCCAACCTCTCGACCCTACGAGCAGTACTTC. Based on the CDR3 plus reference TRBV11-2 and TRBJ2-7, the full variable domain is EAGVAQSPRYKIIEKRQSVAFWCNPISGHATLYWYQQILGQGPKLLIQFQNNGVVDDSQLPKDRFSAERLKGVDSTLKIQPAKLEDSAVYLCASSPTSRPYEQYFGPGTRLTVT.

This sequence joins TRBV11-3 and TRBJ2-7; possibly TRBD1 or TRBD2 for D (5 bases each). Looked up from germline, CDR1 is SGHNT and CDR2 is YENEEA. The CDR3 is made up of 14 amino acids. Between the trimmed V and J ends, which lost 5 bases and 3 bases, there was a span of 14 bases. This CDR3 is CASSKGPRDYEQYF. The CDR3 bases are TGTGCCAGCAGCAAGGGACCGAGGGACTACGAGCAGTACTTC.

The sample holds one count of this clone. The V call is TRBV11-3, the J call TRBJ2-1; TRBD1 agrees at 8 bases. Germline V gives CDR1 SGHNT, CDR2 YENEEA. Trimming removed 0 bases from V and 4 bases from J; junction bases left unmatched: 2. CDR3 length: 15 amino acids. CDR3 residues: CASSLDRDRYNEQFF. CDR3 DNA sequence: TGTGCCAGCAGCTTAGACCGGGACAGGTACAATGAGCAGTTCTTC.

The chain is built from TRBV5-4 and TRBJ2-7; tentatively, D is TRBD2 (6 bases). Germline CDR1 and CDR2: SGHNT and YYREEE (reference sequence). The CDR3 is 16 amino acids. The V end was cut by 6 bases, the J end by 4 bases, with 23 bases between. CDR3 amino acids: CASTGPPGGDPYEQYF. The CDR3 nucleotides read TGTGCCAGCACGGGCCCGCCAGGAGGGGATCCGTACGAGCAGTACTTC. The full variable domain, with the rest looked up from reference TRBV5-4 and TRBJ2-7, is ETGVTQSPTHLIKTRGQQVTLRCSSQSGHNTVSWYQQALGQGPQFIFQYYREEENGRGNFPPRFSGLQFPNYSSELNVNALELDDSALYLCASTGPPGGDPYEQYFGPGTRLTVT.

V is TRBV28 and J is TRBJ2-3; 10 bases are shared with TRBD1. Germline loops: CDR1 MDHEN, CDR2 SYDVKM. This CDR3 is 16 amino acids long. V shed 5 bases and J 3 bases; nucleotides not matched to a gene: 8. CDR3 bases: TGTGCCAGCAGTGTACCCCCGGGACAGGGGACAGATACGCAGTATTTT. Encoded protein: CASSVPPGQGTDTQYF.

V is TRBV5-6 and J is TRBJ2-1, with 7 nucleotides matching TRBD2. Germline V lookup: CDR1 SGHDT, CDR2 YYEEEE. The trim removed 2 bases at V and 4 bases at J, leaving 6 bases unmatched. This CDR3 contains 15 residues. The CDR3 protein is CASSLIREAYNEQFF. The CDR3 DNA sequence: TGTGCCAGCAGCTTAATACGGGAGGCGTACAATGAGCAGTTCTTC. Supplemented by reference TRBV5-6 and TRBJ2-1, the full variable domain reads DAGVTQSPTHLIKTRGQQVTLRCSPKSGHDTVSWYQQALGQGPQFIFQYYEEEERQRGNFPDRFSGHQFPNYSSELNVNALLLGDSALYLCASSLIREAYNEQFFGPGTRLTVL.

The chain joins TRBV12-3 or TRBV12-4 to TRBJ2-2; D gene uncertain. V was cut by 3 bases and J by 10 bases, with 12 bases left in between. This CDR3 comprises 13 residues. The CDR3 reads CASSFSVLSELFF. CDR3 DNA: TGTGCCAGCAGTTTTTCAGTCCTCTCGGAGCTGTTTTTT.